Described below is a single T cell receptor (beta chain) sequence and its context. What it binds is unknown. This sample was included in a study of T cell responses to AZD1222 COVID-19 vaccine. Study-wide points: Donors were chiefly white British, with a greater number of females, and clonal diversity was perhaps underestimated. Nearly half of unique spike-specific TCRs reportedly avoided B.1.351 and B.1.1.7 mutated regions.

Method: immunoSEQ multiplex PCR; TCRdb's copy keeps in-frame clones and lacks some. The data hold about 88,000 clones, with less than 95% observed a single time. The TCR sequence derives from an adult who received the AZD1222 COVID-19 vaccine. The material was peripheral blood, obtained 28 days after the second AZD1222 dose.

CDR3 sequence (DNA): TGCGCCAGCAGTCAATCGGGGCTGACTAGCGGGGGCAACGACGAGCAGTACTTC. This encodes CASSQSGLTSGGNDEQYF. The V gene is TRBV23-1, the J gene TRBJ2-7, with 12 bases matching TRBD2. TRBV23-1 is given ORF status, its function remaining uncertain. J lost 5 bases, V lost 0 bases, and 11 bases had no gene match. The CDR3 is 18 residues long.